This T cell receptor beta chain emerged from a study of T-cell reconstitution after alpha-beta-depleted transplantation in children. Unique molecular identifiers featured in how the TCRbeta library was prepared. TCRdb analysed the PCR reads with MiXCR anew, one entry per CDR3 protein. The data hold 300,000 to 400,000 distinct CDR3 sequences, with roughly 25% observed a single time. V lost 4 bases and J 2 bases, leaving 20 bases between the germline ends. This CDR3 region has 18 residues. This clonotype was recorded a few times. Its antigen is not identified. Study-wide findings and caveats: Where alpha-beta T cells came from about two months after transplant was reportedly several hundred expanded graft clones.

The material sequenced was PBMCs, mostly from graft donor cells, taken 180 days after TCRalphabeta/CD19-depleted stem cell transplant. The TCR was taken from a male patient between 10 and 17 years old who had a stem cell transplant for acute lymphoblastic leukemia, so the T cells may come from the graft donor. The gene calls are TRBV12-3 or TRBV12-4 and TRBJ2-2; D possibly corresponds to TRBD2 (6 bases). The chain's CDR3 is CASSSALGWEANTGELFF. The DNA of the CDR3 is TGTGCCAGCAGTTCCGCCTTGGGATGGGAGGCCAACACCGGGGAGCTGTTTTTT.